This TCR beta chain was obtained from a study of blood T cell repertoires in COVID-19. This CDR3 is 19 amino acids long. Germline V CDR1 and CDR2: KGHDR, SFDVKD. V shed 9 bases and J 4 bases; nucleotides not matched to a gene: 15. Clones were sequenced by immunoSEQ multiplex PCR, and TCRdb holds only the in-frame ones, with some missing. This table holds about 270,000 clones, about 83% found once. The sequence was obtained from a woman aged 50 to 60 who had recovered from COVID-19. This rearrangement joins TRBV24-1 to TRBJ2-1, with 15 bases fitting TRBD2. The sequenced sample consisted of peripheral blood. The CDR3 DNA follows: TGTGCCACCGCATGGCCAGGGGGACTAGCGGGAGGACCTTACAATGAGCAGTTCTTC. Translated: CATAWPGGLAGGPYNEQFF.